The next 26 T cell receptor beta chains were all read from a single sample in a study of blood T cell repertoires in COVID-19. Using immunoSEQ multiplex PCR, the repertoire was profiled, and TCRdb retains in-frame clones only, with some absent. This sample has 200,000 or so clones; around 84% occur once, and the top ten carry around an eighth. Sequenced sample: peripheral blood. Every receptor here comes from a man under 40 with active or convalescent COVID-19.

The chain employs TRBV2 and TRBJ2-7; no clear D. Trimming pared 5 bases from V and 3 bases from J, leaving 5 bases between. The CDR3 runs to 11 residues. The germline CDR1 and CDR2 sequences are SNHLY and FYNNEI. For the CDR3, the DNA is TGTGCCAGCAGTCCAAACTACGAGCAGTACTTC. Residues: CASSPNYEQYF.

As to this clone: One end of the junction does not line up with germline, which may come from a read error. The chain combines TRBV6-7 with TRBJ1-3; D is perhaps TRBD1 (5 bases). TRBV6-7 carries the ORF label, with uncertain function. The CDR3 length is 14 residues. CDR3 sequence reads: CASSHSRAGNTIYF. Here the CDR3 DNA reads TGTGCCAGCAGTCACTCCAGGGCTGGAAACACCATATATTTT.

The rearrangement joins TRBV10-1 to TRBJ2-5, with D perhaps TRBD2 (6 bases). Germline CDR1 WNHNN, CDR2 SYGVQD (reference sequence). The CDR3 contains 16 residues. The V and J ends lost 3 bases and 4 bases respectively, with 18 bases between them. In nucleotides, the CDR3 is TGCGCCAGCAGTGACCCCGGTGCGCCGCGGGGAGAGACCCAGTACTTC. Amino acid sequence: CASSDPGAPRGETQYF.

This clone occurred a few times. The chain links TRBV30 to TRBJ2-6; perhaps TRBD2 as D (6 bases). Germline V gene lookup returns CDR1 GTSNPN and CDR2 SVGIG (reference sequence). V was trimmed by 3 bases and J by 0 bases, leaving 15 bases between them. The CDR3 has 17 amino acids. CDR3 coding DNA: TGTGCCTGGAGGCGGGGTCGGACACTCTCTGGGGCCAACGTCCTGACTTTC. Its protein is CAWRRGRTLSGANVLTF.

The CDR3 DNA sequence: TGTGCCAGCCAACTTCTAGCGGGACCACAGGAGACCCAGTACTTC. It codes for CASQLLAGPQETQYF. The rearrangement links TRBV27 to TRBJ2-5, with TRBD2 identical over 9 bases. Germline CDR1 is MNHEY and CDR2 is SMNVEV (reference sequence). The CDR3 sequence is 15 residues long. V lost 8 bases and J lost 5; bases outside the gene matches: 12.

The chain has TRBV6-5 and TRBJ1-5, with TRBD1 as a possible D gene (5 bases). Trimming removed 0 bases at V and 4 bases at J, with 13 bases between. Germline V gene lookup returns CDR1 MNHEY and CDR2 SVGAGI. This CDR3 is built from 16 residues. The CDR3 DNA sequence: TGTGCCAGCAGTTACTCATACGGGGGGACTAATCAGCCCCAGCATTTT. Protein sequence: CASSYSYGGTNQPQHF.

Here the CDR3 reads CASSSYGTSGRQETQYF. The CDR3 nucleotides are TGTGCCAGCAGTTCGTACGGCACTAGCGGCCGTCAAGAGACCCAGTACTTC. The chain links TRBV3-1 (or the pseudogene TRBV3-2) to TRBJ2-5; 8 bases map to TRBD2. With 6 bases clipped from V and 2 bases from J, the junction kept 14 bases outside the gene matches. This CDR3 spans 17 amino acids. Germline V CDR1 and CDR2: LGHDT, YNNKEL (reference sequence).

This clone was recorded a few times. The chain couples TRBV9 to TRBJ1-2, with TRBD1 identical over 7 bases. The V gene end was trimmed by 4 bases and the J gene end by 4 bases; junction bases not matched to a gene: 10. The CDR3 is made up of 15 amino acids. Germline-derived CDR1 and CDR2 are SGDLS and YYNGEE. The CDR3 here is CASSPPGQATYGYTF. Written as DNA, the CDR3 is TGTGCCAGCAGCCCCCCCGGACAGGCAACCTATGGCTACACCTTC.

This rearrangement joins TRBV5-6 to TRBJ2-7; tentatively, D is TRBD1 (5 bases). This CDR3 has 12 residues. V was cut by 5 bases and J by 3 bases, with 9 bases left in between. Germline V gene lookup returns CDR1 SGHDT and CDR2 YYEEEE. Written as DNA, the CDR3 is TGTGCCAGCAGATCAGGGCACTACGAGCAGTACTTC. It yields the protein CASRSGHYEQYF.

This clone appeared a single time. The chain has TRBV6-5 and TRBJ2-6; D is possibly TRBD1 (6 bases). Germline-derived CDR1 and CDR2 are MNHEY and SVGAGI. V was shortened by 4 bases and J by 4 bases, with 14 bases between the two germline ends. CDR3 length equals 16 residues. CDR3 region: CASSSPDSAGANVLTF. The DNA of the CDR3 is TGTGCCAGCAGTTCCCCGGACAGCGCGGGGGCCAACGTCCTGACTTTC.

J is TRBJ1-4 and V is TRBV10-2, with a possible D match to TRBD1 (5 bases). Germline loops: CDR1 WSHSY, CDR2 SAAADI. V was pared by 4 bases and J by 0 bases, with 12 bases between. This CDR3 region has 16 residues. CDR3 in DNA: TGCGCCAGCAGTGCTGGGTTGACAGCAACTAATGAAAAACTGTTTTTT. It codes for CASSAGLTATNEKLFF.

CDR3 DNA sequence: TGTGCCAGCAGCTTAGGGGAGCGGTGGGAGCAGTACTTC. Translation: CASSLGERWEQYF. This sequence joins TRBV11-3 and TRBJ2-7, with a possible D match to TRBD2 (5 bases). Trimming removed 1 base from V and 7 bases from J, with 11 bases in between. CDR1 is SGHNT and CDR2 is YENEEA in the germline V gene. The CDR3 covers 13 residues.

This clone was found once. The chain joins TRBV9 to TRBJ2-2; 7 nucleotides align to TRBD1. The CDR3 is made up of 16 amino acids. The germline CDR1 and CDR2 sequences are SGDLS and YYNGEE. J gave up 1 base and V 1 base, and 4 bases lay outside the gene matches. DNA of the CDR3: TGTGCCAGCAGCGTATATTCAGGGGGGAACACCGGGGAGCTGTTTTTT. This sequence encodes CASSVYSGGNTGELFF.

V is TRBV9 and J is TRBJ1-6, with TRBD1 matching 7 bases. Per germline, CDR1 SGDLS and CDR2 YYNGEE. The junction had 10 bases not matched to a gene; V was cut back by 3 bases and J by 10 bases. The CDR3 runs 15 residues. CDR3: CASSGQGISESPLHF. DNA for the CDR3: TGTGCCAGCAGCGGACAGGGAATATCGGAGTCACCCCTCCACTTT.

This clone was seen once. The J gene is TRBJ2-7, the V gene TRBV6-5; TRBD1 aligns across 11 bases. This CDR3 has 12 amino acids. After removal of 8 bases from V and 4 bases from J, the junction contained 1 base not matched to a gene. Germline values: CDR1 MNHEY, CDR2 SVGAGI. CDR3 residues: CASGDRGYEQYV. For the CDR3, the DNA is TGTGCCAGCGGGGACAGGGGGTACGAGCAGTACGTC.

The chain carries TRBV5-1 and TRBJ2-3; 7 bases match TRBD1. The length of the CDR3 is 14 residues. Trimming cost V 5 bases and J 4 bases; bases outside gene matches: 7. The germline gives CDR1 SGHRS, CDR2 YFSETQ. The CDR3 spells CASSSDRAPDTQYF. DNA for the CDR3: TGCGCCAGCAGTTCTGACAGGGCCCCAGATACGCAGTATTTT.

The genes are TRBV27 and TRBJ2-7, with D tentatively TRBD2 (6 bases). The CDR3 has 13 amino acids. V gave up 4 bases and J gave up 3 bases, with 10 bases separating them. Germline V gives CDR1 MNHEY, CDR2 SMNVEV (reference sequence). CDR3 in amino acids: CASSWGGVYEQYF. The DNA for the CDR3 is TGTGCCAGCAGTTGGGGAGGAGTCTACGAGCAGTACTTC.

CDR3 coding DNA: TGTGCCAGCAGCGTAGCCGGACAGGGGACGGTTGGAAATGAGCAGTTCTTC. Its translation: CASSVAGQGTVGNEQFF. The V and J genes are TRBV9 and TRBJ2-1; 9 nucleotides agree with TRBD1. Germline V CDR1 and CDR2: SGDLS, YYNGEE. This CDR3 has 17 amino acids. The V segment lost 0 bases and the J segment 7 bases; nucleotides outside the gene matches: 11.

The J gene is TRBJ1-1, the V gene TRBV11-2; D is unclear. The CDR3 consists of 11 residues. V dropped 2 bases and J dropped 7 bases, with 5 bases sitting between them. CDR1 and CDR2 from the germline V gene are SGHAT and FQNNGV. CDR3 in amino acids: CASSLLLEAFF. The DNA for the CDR3 is TGTGCCAGCAGCTTACTCCTTGAAGCTTTCTTT. The whole variable domain, filled in from reference TRBV11-2 and TRBJ1-1, reads EAGVAQSPRYKIIEKRQSVAFWCNPISGHATLYWYQQILGQGPKLLIQFQNNGVVDDSQLPKDRFSAERLKGVDSTLKIQPAKLEDSAVYLCASSLLLEAFFGQGTRLTVV.

The chain uses TRBV20-1 and TRBJ2-7; 15 bases are shared with TRBD2. With 3 bases clipped from V and 4 bases from J, the junction kept 1 base outside the gene matches. The CDR3 consists of 14 residues. Germline V gene lookup returns CDR1 DFQATT and CDR2 SNEGSKA (reference sequence). In nucleotides, the CDR3 is TGCAGTGCTAGTGGACTAGCGGGAGGGTACGAGCAGTACTTC. This sequence encodes CSASGLAGGYEQYF.

This clone was detected once. This sequence joins TRBV19 and TRBJ1-2; 10 nucleotides agree with TRBD1. The trim removed 3 bases at V and 5 bases at J, leaving 0 bases unmatched. This CDR3 has 13 amino acids. The germline gives CDR1 LNHDA, CDR2 SQIVND (reference sequence). For the CDR3, the DNA is TGTGCCAGTAGTATGGACAGGGGGTATGGCTACACCTTC. As protein: CASSMDRGYGYTF.

This chain connects TRBV5-6 to TRBJ2-1, with TRBD2 identical over 10 bases. The germline V gene encodes CDR1 SGHDT and CDR2 YYEEEE. This CDR3 is 17 amino acids long. Trimming at V came to 7 bases and at J to 8 bases, leaving 18 bases not matched to a gene. The DNA for the CDR3 is TGTGCCAGCTCTCCAGGGCCTAGCGGGAGCCTTGGGGATGAGCAGTTCTTC. Its translation is CASSPGPSGSLGDEQFF.

V and J are TRBV18 and TRBJ2-2, with TRBD1 identical over 8 bases. J lost 6 bases, V lost 3 bases, and 3 bases had no gene match. CDR3 size: 14 residues. Looked up from germline, CDR1 is KGHSH and CDR2 is LQKENI. The CDR3 sequence is CASSPPDRAGELFF. The CDR3 DNA is TGTGCCAGCTCACCCCCGGACAGGGCCGGGGAGCTGTTTTTT.

The chain uses TRBV6-1 and TRBJ1-3; D is perhaps TRBD1 (5 bases). There are 13 residues in the CDR3. V shed 1 base and J shed 4 bases, with 5 bases lying between them. Germline V gene lookup returns CDR1 MNHNS and CDR2 SASEGT. CDR3 sequence reads: CASSEGQGNTIYF. Written as DNA, the CDR3 is TGTGCCAGCAGTGAAGGACAGGGAAACACCATATATTTT.

V gene TRBV10-3 combines with J gene TRBJ1-1; D is unresolved. V was clipped by 9 bases and J by 1 base, with 12 bases between them. Germline lookup yields CDR1 ENHRY and CDR2 SYGVKD. CDR3 length: 13 amino acids. This chain's CDR3 is CAIGTQPNTEAFF. The CDR3 DNA sequence: TGTGCCATAGGAACACAGCCGAACACTGAAGCTTTCTTT.

V usage is TRBV5-6 and J usage is TRBJ2-7; the D gene is possibly TRBD2 (5 bases). V was pared by 3 bases and J by 6 bases, with 22 bases between. Per the germline V gene, CDR1 is SGHDT and CDR2 is YYEEEE. The CDR3 consists of 16 residues. CDR3 amino acids: CASSSWTKAEGFEQYF. Here the CDR3 DNA reads TGTGCCAGCAGCTCGTGGACGAAAGCAGAGGGTTTCGAGCAGTACTTC.